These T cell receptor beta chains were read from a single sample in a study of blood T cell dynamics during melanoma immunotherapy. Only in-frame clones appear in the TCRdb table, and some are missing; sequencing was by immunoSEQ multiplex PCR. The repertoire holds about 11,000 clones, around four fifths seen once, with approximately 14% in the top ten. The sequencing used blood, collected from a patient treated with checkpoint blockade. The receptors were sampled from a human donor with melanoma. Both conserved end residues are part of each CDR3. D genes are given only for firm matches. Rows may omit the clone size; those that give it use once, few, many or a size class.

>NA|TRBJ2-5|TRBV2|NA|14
TGTGCCAGCGATTCTGGGCCTCTAGGGAAGACCCAGTACTTC
CASDSGPLGKTQYF
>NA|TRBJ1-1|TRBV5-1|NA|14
TGCGCCAGCGCCACAGGCACGAGGGACACTGAAGCTTTCTTT
CASATGTRDTEAFF
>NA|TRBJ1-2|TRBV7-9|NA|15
TGTGCCAGCAGCTTAACGGCACGAGCTAACTATGGCTACACCTTC
CASSLTARANYGYTF
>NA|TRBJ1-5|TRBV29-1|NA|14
TGCAGCGTTGAAACGGGAAGAGGCAATCAGCCCCAGCATTTT
CSVETGRGNQPQHF
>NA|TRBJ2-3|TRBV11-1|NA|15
TGTGCCAGCAGCTTAGCAGGGGGGAGCACAGATACGCAGTATTTT
CASSLAGGSTDTQYF
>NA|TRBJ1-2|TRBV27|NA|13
TGTGCCAGCTCTCCTGCGGGGAGGGGTGGCTACACCTTC
CASSPAGRGGYTF
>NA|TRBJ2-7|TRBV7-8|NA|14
TGTGCCAGCAGCTTTAGACAGAGTTCCTACGAGCAGTACTTC
CASSFRQSSYEQYF
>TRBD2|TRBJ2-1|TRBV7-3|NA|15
TGTGCCAGCAGCACCGGGACTAGTCTCTACAATGAGCAGTTCTTC
CASSTGTSLYNEQFF
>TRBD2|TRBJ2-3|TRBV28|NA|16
TGTGCCAGCAGCTCCGGGACTAGCGGGGGGGCTCATACGCAGTATTTT
CASSSGTSGGAHTQYF
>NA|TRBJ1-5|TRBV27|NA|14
TGTGCCAGCAGTTTACAATTGGGGGGAGGGGCCCAGCATTTT
CASSLQLGGGAQHF
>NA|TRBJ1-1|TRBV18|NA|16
TGTGCCAGCTCAGCCCTTCCGGGACGGGAGAACACTGAAGCTTTCTTT
CASSALPGRENTEAFF
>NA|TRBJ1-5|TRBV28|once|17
TGTGCCAGCAGTTTATACATCGGACGGGGGGGCAATCAGCCCCAGCATTTT
CASSLYIGRGGNQPQHF
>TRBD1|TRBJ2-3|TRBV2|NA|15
TGTGCCAGCAGTGCTAGACAGGGGGGCACAGATACGCAGTATTTT
CASSARQGGTDTQYF
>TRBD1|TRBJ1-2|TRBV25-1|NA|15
TGTGCCAGCAGTGAATGGACAGGGGGCAACTATGGCTACACCTTC
CASSEWTGGNYGYTF
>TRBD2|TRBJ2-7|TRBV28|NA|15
TGTGCCAGCAGTCCTCAAAGCGGGGGTTGGTACGAGCAGTACTTC
CASSPQSGGWYEQYF
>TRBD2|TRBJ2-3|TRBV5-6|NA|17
TGTGCCAGCAGCCTCCTGACTAGCTGGGATGGCACAGATACGCAGTATTTT
CASSLLTSWDGTDTQYF
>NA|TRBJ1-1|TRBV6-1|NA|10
TGTGCCAGCAGGGACCAGCGGGCTTTCTTT
CASRDQRAFF
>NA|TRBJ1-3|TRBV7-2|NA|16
TGTGCCAGCAGCTTAGGAAGACAGTTCTCTGGAAACACCATATATTTT
CASSLGRQFSGNTIYF
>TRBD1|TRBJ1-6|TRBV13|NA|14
TGTGCCAGCAGCTTGGGGGCCACAGGGGGGCCCCTCCACTTT
CASSLGATGGPLHF
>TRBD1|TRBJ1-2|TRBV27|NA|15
TGTGCCAGCAGTTTAACCGGGACAGCTTTTTATGGCTACACCTTC
CASSLTGTAFYGYTF
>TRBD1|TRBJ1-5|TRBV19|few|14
TGTGCCAGTAGTACGGGACAGGGGAACCAGCCCCAGCATTTT
CASSTGQGNQPQHF
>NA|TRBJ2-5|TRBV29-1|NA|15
TGCAGCGTTGAACCCCGTCGTGCAGGAAAAGAGACCCAGTACTTC
CSVEPRRAGKETQYF
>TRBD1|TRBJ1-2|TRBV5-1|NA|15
TGCGCCAGCAGCTTGGGAGGGGACAGTACCTATGGCTACACCTTC
CASSLGGDSTYGYTF
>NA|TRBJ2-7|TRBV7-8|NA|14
TGTGCCAGCAGCTTAGGAGGCAGGGATTGGGAGCAGTACTTC
CASSLGGRDWEQYF
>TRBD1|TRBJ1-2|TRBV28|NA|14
TGTGCCAGCAGGGGGACAGGGGCCCTCTATGGCTACACCTTC
CASRGTGALYGYTF
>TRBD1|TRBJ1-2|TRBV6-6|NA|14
TGTGCCAGCGCACCGGGACAGGGGTCGTATGGCTACACCTTC
CASAPGQGSYGYTF
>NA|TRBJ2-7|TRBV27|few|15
TGTGCCAGCAGTCCGGGACTGGCCCCAGGCTACGAGCAGTACTTC
CASSPGLAPGYEQYF
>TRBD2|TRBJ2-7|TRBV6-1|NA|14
TGTGCCAGCAGGACTAGCGGGGGGGCGAACGAGCAGTACTTC
CASRTSGGANEQYF
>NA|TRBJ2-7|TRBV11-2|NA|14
TGTGCCAGCAGCTTTAACAGGGAGAAGGGCGAGCAGTACTTC
CASSFNREKGEQYF
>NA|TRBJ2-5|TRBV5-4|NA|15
TGTGCCAGCAGCAGAGACAGCTACCAGGAAGAGACCCAGTACTTC
CASSRDSYQEETQYF
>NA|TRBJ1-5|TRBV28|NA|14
TGTGCCAGCAGGTTGGGGGGGTCTAATCAGCCCCAGCATTTT
CASRLGGSNQPQHF
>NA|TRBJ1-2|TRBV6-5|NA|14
TGTGCCAGCAACCAACGAAGGGGTATATATGGCTACACCTTC
CASNQRRGIYGYTF
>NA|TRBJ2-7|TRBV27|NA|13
TGTGCCAGCAGTTTGACAACAGGAGCCGAGCAGTACTTC
CASSLTTGAEQYF
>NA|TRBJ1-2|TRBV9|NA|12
TGTGCCAGCTATAAGGAGAACTATGGCTACACCTTC
CASYKENYGYTF
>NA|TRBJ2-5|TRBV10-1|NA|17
TGCGCCAGCAGTGAGTCGCGGGGTCACACGGCACAAGAGACCCAGTACTTC
CASSESRGHTAQETQYF
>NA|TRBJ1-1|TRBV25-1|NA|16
TGTGCCAGCAGTGATAGGCAGGGCCCGCGCGGCACTGAAGCTTTCTTT
CASSDRQGPRGTEAFF
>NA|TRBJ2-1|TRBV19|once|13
TGTGCCAGTAGCCCGCTTTCTAGTGGTGAGCAGTTCTTC
CASSPLSSGEQFF
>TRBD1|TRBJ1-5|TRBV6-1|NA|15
TGTGCCAGCAGCTCCTTGACAGGGGGTGGTCAGCCCCAGCATTTT
CASSSLTGGGQPQHF
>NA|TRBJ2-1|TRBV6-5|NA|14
TGTGCCAGCAGTTACGCTTTACGGAGCCGCGAGCAGTTCTTC
CASSYALRSREQFF
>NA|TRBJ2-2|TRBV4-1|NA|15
TGCGCCAGCAGCCGGGAGGAGGAGATGGGCGGGGAGCTGTTTTTT
CASSREEEMGGELFF
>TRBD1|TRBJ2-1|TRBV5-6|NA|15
TGTGCCAGCAGCTTGGGGGACAGGGCGTACAATGAGCAGTTCTTC
CASSLGDRAYNEQFF
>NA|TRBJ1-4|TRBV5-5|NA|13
TGTGCCAGCACCCTGACTCCCGGAGAAAAACTGTTTTTT
CASTLTPGEKLFF
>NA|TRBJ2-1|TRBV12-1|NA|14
TGTGCCAGCAGCGTCCCGGGGACGAACAATGAGCAGTTCTTC
CASSVPGTNNEQFF
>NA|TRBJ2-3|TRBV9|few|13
TGTGCCAGCAGTTTTTCGACCACAGATACGCAGTATTTT
CASSFSTTDTQYF
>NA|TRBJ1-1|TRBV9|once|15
TGTGCCAGCAGCCCCTGGGGATCGGGGGACGTGCAAGCTTTCTTT
CASSPWGSGDVQAFF